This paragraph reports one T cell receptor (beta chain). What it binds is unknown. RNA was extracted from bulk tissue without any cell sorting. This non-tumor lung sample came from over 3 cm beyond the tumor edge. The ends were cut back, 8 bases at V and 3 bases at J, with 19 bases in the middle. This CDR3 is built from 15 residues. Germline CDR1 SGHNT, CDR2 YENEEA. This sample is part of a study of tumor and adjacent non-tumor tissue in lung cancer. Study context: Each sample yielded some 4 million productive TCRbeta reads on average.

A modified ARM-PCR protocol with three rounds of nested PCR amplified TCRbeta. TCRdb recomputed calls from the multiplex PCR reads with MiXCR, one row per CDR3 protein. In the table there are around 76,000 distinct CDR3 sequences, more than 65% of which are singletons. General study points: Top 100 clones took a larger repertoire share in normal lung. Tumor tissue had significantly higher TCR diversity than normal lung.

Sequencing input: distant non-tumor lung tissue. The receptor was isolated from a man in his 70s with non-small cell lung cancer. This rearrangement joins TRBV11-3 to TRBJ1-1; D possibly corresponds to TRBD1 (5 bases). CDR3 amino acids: CASGSRVGTYTEAFF. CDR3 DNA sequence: TGTGCCAGCGGCTCCCGAGTGGGGACCTACACTGAAGCTTTCTTT.